This T cell receptor beta chain derives from a study of control samples from healthy donors and cancer patients. TCRdb's table, derived via immunoSEQ multiplex PCR, lists solely in-frame clones and lacks some. The table shows 100,000 to 150,000 clones, with around 96% occurring only once. Trimming cost V 3 bases and J 5 bases, with 14 bases left between them. Germline assignment: CDR1 MNHNS and CDR2 SASEGT. The length of the CDR3 is 15 residues. Source material: blood. This sequence joins TRBV6-1 and TRBJ2-1; tentatively, D is TRBD1 or TRBD2 (5 bases each). The source of this sequence is a man younger than 40 in good health. The CDR3 reads CASSDLGASNNEQFF. The CDR3 bases are TGTGCCAGCAGTGATCTCGGGGCTTCCAACAATGAGCAGTTCTTC.